The 2 T cell receptor beta chains reported below all come from one sample, sequenced in a study of vaccination and CD4 T cells after COVID-19. Sequence data for DNA of cultured CD4+ T cells were generated by the Oncomine TCR Beta short-read assay. MiXCR, applied by TCRdb to the PCR reads, yields one record per CDR3 protein. The sample lists some 22,000 distinct CDR3 sequences, approximately 67% seen once, with roughly 22% in the top ten. Their antigens remain unidentified. Indicated treatment: approximately 11-day PBMC culture with coronavirus spike peptide pools or control peptides (ViraFEST assay). Sequences were derived from CD4+ T cells from blood, cultured in vitro, sampled after SARS-CoV-2 vaccination. Receptors were obtained from a human donor who received a COVID-19 vaccine.

This clonotype was observed a handful of times. The chain carries TRBV2 and TRBJ2-7; D is unclear. CDR3 length: 17 amino acids. CDR1 and CDR2 (germline): SNHLY, FYNNEI. Deletions cut 4 bases from V and 2 bases from J, with 21 bases between. CDR3 amino acids: CASSGITGEGWTYEQYF. The DNA of the CDR3 is TGTGCCAGCAGTGGCATAACTGGGGAAGGCTGGACCTACGAGCAGTACTTC.

This clonotype showed up just a few times. The rearrangement links TRBV20-1 to TRBJ1-2; weak D call: TRBD1 (6 bases). CDR1 DFQATT and CDR2 SNEGSKA come from the germline V gene (reference sequence). This CDR3 has 13 residues. V shed 6 bases and J shed 4 bases, with 15 bases lying between them. CDR3 sequence reads: CSASQGLAYGYTF. The CDR3 nucleotides read TGCAGTGCAAGTCAGGGGTTGGCCTATGGCTACACCTTC.